These T cell receptor beta chains were read from a single sample in a study of T cells in Graves' hyperthyroidism and ophthalmopathy. Each CDR3 protein is one row after TCRdb ran MiXCR on the multiplex PCR reads. The sample lists over 700,000 distinct CDR3 sequences; about 19% were seen once. Sequenced sample: blood. The receptors here all came from a woman between 45 and 65 years old with Graves' hyperthyroidism that later progressed to Graves' ophthalmopathy. The CDR3 runs from the conserved cysteine through the conserved F or W. D genes are given only for firm matches. Rows may omit the clone size; those that give it use once, few, many or a size class.

>TRBJ1-2|TRBV18|-|many
TGTGCCAGCTCACCACAGGAAGCCTATGGCTACACCTTC
CASSPQEAYGYTF
>TRBJ2-3|TRBV20-1|TRBD2|many
TGCAGTGCTATCCGCTGGGGGACTAGCGCCGGCACAGATACGCAGTATTTT
CSAIRWGTSAGTDTQYF
>TRBJ2-2|TRBV5-1|TRBD2|-
TGCGCCAGCGGAATAGCGGGGGCGTCCGGGGAGCTGTTTTTT
CASGIAGASGELFF
>TRBJ1-2|TRBV27|TRBD1|few
TGTGCCAGCAGCCAGGGACAGGGGGCCCTAGATGGCTACACCTTC
CASSQGQGALDGYTF
>TRBJ2-3|TRBV7-9|-|-
TGTGCCAGCAGCTCCTCATTATCACCGGGACGGATTAGCACAGATACGCAGTATTTT
CASSSSLSPGRISTDTQYF
>TRBJ2-7|TRBV19|-|many
TGTGCCAGTAGTGTTATAATAGGGCGGGGGCCCTCCTACGAGCAGTACTTC
CASSVIIGRGPSYEQYF
>TRBJ2-1|TRBV2|-|many
TGTGCCGAGGGGGGGGCAGGCAATGAGCAGTTCTTC
CAEGGAGNEQFF
>TRBJ2-5|TRBV12-3/TRBV12-4|TRBD1|-
TGTGCCAGCAGTGTAATAAATGGACAGGGATTGGAAGAGACCCAGTACTTC
CASSVINGQGLEETQYF
>TRBJ1-5|TRBV19|-|-
TGTGCCAGTACCCCTAAGTGGTTGCGCAATCAGCCCCAGCATTTT
CASTPKWLRNQPQHF
>TRBJ1-5|TRBV20-1|-|many
TGCAGTGCTCAACCCGGGGCACCACGTAATCAGCCCCAGCATTTT
CSAQPGAPRNQPQHF
>TRBJ1-5|TRBV4-1|-|-
TGCGCCAGCAGCCAGACAGGAGTTCATCAGCCCCAGCATTTT
CASSQTGVHQPQHF
>TRBJ2-3|TRBV11-2|-|few
TGTGCCAGCAGCGAACCCTCAGTGCCCCCTCGCCCCTATTTT
CASSEPSVPPRPYF
>TRBJ2-7|TRBV10-3|-|-
TGTGCCATCAGTGTGGGAAATGCCTACGAGCAGTACTTC
CAISVGNAYEQYF
>TRBJ2-3|TRBV2|TRBD1|many
TGTGCCAGCAGCTCCAGAACCAGGGGGCGATCGGCAGATACGCAGTATTTT
CASSSRTRGRSADTQYF
>TRBJ2-7|TRBV19|-|-
TGTGCCAGTAGTATTCACAGGGAATACGAGCAGTACTTC
CASSIHREYEQYF
>TRBJ2-5|TRBV11-2|-|many
TGTGCCAGCAGCCGATCGAACCCAGTTCAAGAGACCCAGTACTTC
CASSRSNPVQETQYF
>TRBJ2-2|TRBV12-3/TRBV12-4|-|-
TGTGCCAGCAGTGGGACTTTCACGAACACCGGGGAGCTGTTTTTT
CASSGTFTNTGELFF
>TRBJ1-5|TRBV19|TRBD1|few
TGTGCCAGTAGCTTGCCTGGACAGGGAGGTCAGCCCCAGCATTTT
CASSLPGQGGQPQHF
>TRBJ2-3|TRBV24-1|TRBD1|-
TGTGCCACCAACCCTGGGACAGGGATAACAGATACGCAGTATTTT
CATNPGTGITDTQYF
>TRBJ2-7|TRBV2|-|many
TGTGCCAGCAAATCCACCTACGAGCAGTACTTC
CASKSTYEQYF
>TRBJ1-2|TRBV4-1|TRBD1|few
TGCGCCAGCAAGGACAGGGGGCACGATGGCTACACCTTC
CASKDRGHDGYTF
>TRBJ1-2|TRBV27|TRBD1|few
TGTGCCAGCAGTAGCGGGACAGCTGCTAACTATGGCTACACCTTC
CASSSGTAANYGYTF
>TRBJ2-5|TRBV12-3/TRBV12-4|-|many
TGTGCCAGCAGTTTGGGAGGCGCTAGCTCACAGACCCAGTACTTC
CASSLGGASSQTQYF
>TRBJ1-6|TRBV9|-|many
TGTGCCAGCAGCGTAGGGGGGAGCTCCTATAATTCACCCCTCCACTTT
CASSVGGSSYNSPLHF
>TRBJ2-3|TRBV18|TRBD1|many
TGTGCCAGCTCACCTATGACAGGGACCACTGGTACGCAGTATTTT
CASSPMTGTTGTQYF
>TRBJ1-1|TRBV3-1|-|many
TGTGCCAGCAGTGGACTCTTGAACACTGAAGCTTTCTTT
CASSGLLNTEAFF
>TRBJ2-1|TRBV9|TRBD2|-
TGTGCCAGCAGCGGGAGGGGGAGCGGGGGGGCGAATGAGCAGTTCTTC
CASSGRGSGGANEQFF
>TRBJ2-3|TRBV7-9|TRBD2|-
TGTGCCAGCACTAGCGGAACCACAGATACGCAGTATTTT
CASTSGTTDTQYF
>TRBJ2-7|TRBV20-1|TRBD2|many
TGCAGTGCCCTGTCTAGCGGGGCCTCCGAGCAGTACTTC
CSALSSGASEQYF
>TRBJ1-5|TRBV2|-|-
TGTGCCAGCAGTGTGGAGTATAGCAATCAGCCCCAGCATTTT
CASSVEYSNQPQHF
>TRBJ1-1|TRBV7-2|-|many
TGTGCCAGCAGCATAGGGAGGGGCACTGAAGCTTTCTTT
CASSIGRGTEAFF
>TRBJ1-4|TRBV6-2/TRBV6-3|-|-
TGTGCCAGCAGCCGCGGGCCTCGGGGGATTTCTGAAAAACTGTTTTTT
CASSRGPRGISEKLFF
>TRBJ1-6|TRBV12-3/TRBV12-4|-|few
TGTGCCAACTGTATTGAGCGGAATAATTCACCCCTCCACTTT
CANCIERNNSPLHF
>TRBJ1-4|TRBV6-1|TRBD1|-
TGTGCCAGCAGATCCCGGGACAGCAACCTGAATGAAAAACTGTTTTTT
CASRSRDSNLNEKLFF